This T cell receptor (beta chain) was profiled in a study of T cell responses to AZD1222 COVID-19 vaccine. Whole-study results and caveats: The repertoires were collected only after the peak T cell response.

The count of this clone is one. The antigen is not known. The CDR3 length is 17 residues. Per germline, CDR1 SGHTA and CDR2 FQGTGA. The V and J ends lost 3 bases and 0 bases, in that order; junction bases with no gene match: 10. The data were produced by immunoSEQ multiplex PCR, yet TCRdb's version contains in-frame clones alone and is incomplete. The sample has about 130,000 clones; 90% are singletons. The sequence derives from an adult in good health. The sample consisted of peripheral blood, taken on day 0 of AZD1222 vaccination. This chain connects TRBV7-3 to TRBJ2-7, with TRBD2 identical over 8 bases. The CDR3 loop is CASSLVPSAGVSYEQYF. CDR3 sequence (DNA): TGTGCCAGCAGCTTGGTACCTTCAGCGGGAGTCTCCTACGAGCAGTACTTC.